These 7 T cell receptor beta chains were all obtained from the same sample, sequenced in a study of T cell responses to AZD1222 COVID-19 vaccine. Some clones are missing from TCRdb's copy, which holds only in-frame ones; the method was immunoSEQ multiplex PCR. The sample carries roughly 120,000 clones, around 92% recorded once. Source: peripheral blood, taken on day 0 of AZD1222 vaccination. The receptors shown here come from an adult in good health.

The chain is built from TRBV6-6 and TRBJ2-7; 8 bases agree with TRBD2. The CDR3 loop spans 15 amino acids. V lost 4 bases and J lost 3; bases outside the gene matches: 8. The germline V gene has CDR1 MNHNY and CDR2 SVGAGI (reference sequence). This chain's CDR3 is CASSSPAGLGYEQYF. The CDR3 region has the DNA TGTGCCAGCAGTTCCCCGGCGGGACTAGGCTACGAGCAGTACTTC.

The chain links TRBV18 to TRBJ2-1; 7 positions agree with TRBD1. CDR1 and CDR2 from the germline V gene are KGHSH and LQKENI. V dropped 0 bases and J dropped 4; count of bases not matched to a gene: 9. The CDR3 totals 17 residues. CDR3 amino acids: CASSPPKQGRRYNEQFF. The DNA of the CDR3 is TGTGCCAGCTCACCACCGAAACAGGGGAGAAGGTACAATGAGCAGTTCTTC.

The chain combines TRBV18 with TRBJ1-2; no clear D. Per the germline V gene, CDR1 is KGHSH and CDR2 is LQKENI. Deletions cut 4 bases from V and 6 bases from J, with 12 bases between. This CDR3 region has 13 residues. CDR3 protein: CASSLRASDGYTF. CDR3 DNA sequence: TGTGCCAGCTCACTTAGGGCATCCGATGGCTACACCTTC. The full variable domain, its missing parts supplied by reference TRBV18 and TRBJ1-2, is NAGVMQNPRHLVRRRGQEARLRCSPMKGHSHVYWYRQLPEEGLKFMVYLQKENIIDESGMPKERFSAEFPKEGPSILRIQQVVRGDSAAYFCASSLRASDGYTFGSGTRLTVV.

The gene calls are TRBV4-3 and TRBJ1-2; D possibly corresponds to TRBD1 (5 bases). Germline assignment: CDR1 LGHNA and CDR2 YSLEER. V lost 0 bases and J 2 bases, leaving 10 bases between the germline ends. This CDR3 is built from 15 residues. Here the CDR3 DNA reads TGCGCCAGCAGCCAAGATTGGGAGGGGAACTATGGCTACACCTTC. This codes for CASSQDWEGNYGYTF.

This sequence joins TRBV6-5 and TRBJ1-1; 7 nucleotides match TRBD1. CDR1 is MNHEY and CDR2 is SVGAGI in the germline V gene. The V and J ends lost 7 bases and 7 bases, in that order; junction bases with no gene match: 15. This CDR3 region has 15 residues. CDR3 protein: CASTTVSQGEGEAFF. The CDR3 nucleotides read TGTGCCAGCACCACCGTGAGTCAGGGGGAGGGTGAAGCTTTCTTT.

The rearrangement links TRBV6-5 to TRBJ2-7, with D possibly TRBD1 on 6 matching bases. The CDR3 sequence is 15 residues long. Germline CDR1 is MNHEY and CDR2 is SVGAGI. V dropped 0 bases and J dropped 4 bases, with 13 bases sitting between them. The CDR3 nucleotides are TGTGCCAGCAGTTACTCGGTGGGGGCCGGGTACGAGCAGTACTTC. Amino acids: CASSYSVGAGYEQYF.

This clone was recorded only once. The chain combines TRBV6-5 with TRBJ1-2; no clear D gene. This CDR3 comprises 13 residues. Germline CDR1 reads MNHEY; CDR2 reads SVGAGI. With 2 bases removed from V and 6 bases from J, the gap between germline ends came to 10 bases. CDR3: CASSYVGQDGYTF. The CDR3 DNA sequence: TGTGCCAGCAGTTACGTAGGCCAAGATGGCTACACCTTC.